The present TCR beta chain was sequenced within a study of CD8+ T cells in alopecia areata. Study-wide points: Only a single nonresponder existed, so baseline CD8+ expansion links stay unclear. When scalp samples are sequenced, resident alphabeta T cells of normal skin are also captured.

A remark on this clone: Its antigen is unidentified.

Germline lookup yields CDR1 ENHRY and CDR2 SYGVKD. The CDR3 length is 11 residues. V was pared by 2 bases and J by 6 bases, with 1 base between. The treatment denotes: oral pan-JAK inhibitor, 5-10 mg twice daily. It was cDNA, reverse transcribed from extracted RNA, that served as the sequencing template. Assay used: immunoSEQ multiplex PCR; TCRdb lists only in-frame clones, some missing. The table shows about 250,000 clones, with 45% to 70% occurring only once. The rearrangement joins TRBV10-3 to TRBJ2-2; D call uncertain. Sequences were derived from CD4+ T cells sorted from blood, sampled between weeks 51 and 54, from a patient treated with tofacitinib. The sequence came from a human donor with alopecia areata. The CDR3 DNA sequence: TGTGCCATCAGTGAGCCCGGGGAGCTGTTTTTT. Its protein product is CAISEPGELFF.